The clone carrying this TCR beta chain came up a few times. Its specificity is unknown. This record comes from a study of T-cell memory formation after mild COVID-19. Background on the study: Each donor largely had its own TCR clusters.

TCR alpha and TCR beta cDNA libraries carrying sample barcodes and UMIs were produced by 5'RACE using constant-segment primers. TCRdb fed the 5' RACE reads into MiXCR, producing one record per CDR3 protein. The profile shows about 250,000 distinct CDR3 sequences, approximately 15% of them singletons. This CDR3 has 13 amino acids. Germline assignment: CDR1 SGHTA and CDR2 FQGNSA. V was shortened by 5 bases and J by 1 base, with 8 bases between the two germline ends. Study results and limitations: The finding that pre-infection memory included some responding clones suggested that cross-reactive memory joined.

The sequence was obtained from an adult woman who had mild COVID-19 (a few samples of this study predate the infection). Cell type and time point are not known. V and J are TRBV7-2 and TRBJ2-5; D gene ambiguous. The sequenced material came from PBMCs or a T cell subset sorted from them (not recorded which). The CDR3 loop is CASSKGFQETQYF. In DNA, the CDR3 is TGTGCCAGCAGCAAAGGGTTCCAAGAGACCCAGTACTTC.